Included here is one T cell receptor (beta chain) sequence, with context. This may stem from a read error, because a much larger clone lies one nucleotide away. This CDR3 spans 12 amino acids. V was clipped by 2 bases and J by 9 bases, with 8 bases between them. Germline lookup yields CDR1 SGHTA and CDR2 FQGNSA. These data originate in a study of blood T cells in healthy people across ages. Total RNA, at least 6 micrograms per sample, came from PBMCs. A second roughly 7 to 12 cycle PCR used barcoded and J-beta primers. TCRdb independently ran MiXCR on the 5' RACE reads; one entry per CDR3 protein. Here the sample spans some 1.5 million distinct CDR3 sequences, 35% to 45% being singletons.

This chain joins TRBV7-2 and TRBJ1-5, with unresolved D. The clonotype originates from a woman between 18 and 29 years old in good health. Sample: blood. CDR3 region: CASSLIEGPQHF. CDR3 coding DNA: TGTGCCAGCAGCTTAATCGAGGGGCCCCAGCATTTT.